This T cell receptor beta chain was identified in a study of cytotoxic CD8 clonotypes in ibrutinib-treated CLL. Study as a whole: Once treatment had gone on for a median of around eleven months, range 6 to 36, response samples were drawn.

From cryopreserved PBMCs came roughly 1.8 micrograms of genomic DNA used for TCR beta libraries. This table comes from immunoSEQ multiplex PCR, and its TCRdb copy is limited to in-frame clones, with some not included. The table shows 300,000 or so clones, with 67% occurring only once. A note on this clone: Antigen unknown.

Study-wide results and limits: Sustained-remission patients were sampled at one set of times and progressing patients at different ones. Starting clonality was above that of age-matched healthy donors and tracked circulating CD8+ T-cell counts.

This CDR3 spans 14 amino acids. V lost 6 bases, J lost 1 base, and 4 bases stayed unmatched. Germline V gene lookup returns CDR1 MNHNS and CDR2 SASEGT. This material consisted of PBMCs, taken after 36 months of ibrutinib treatment. The rearrangement links TRBV6-1 to TRBJ1-1; 8 bases match TRBD1. The TCR comes from a human donor with chronic lymphocytic leukemia. The CDR3 region has the DNA TGTGCCAGCAGGAAAGGGACAGGGAACACTGAAGCTTTCTTT. It codes for CASRKGTGNTEAFF.